This T cell receptor (beta chain) is drawn from a study of T cell repertoires in cytomegalovirus infection. In this sample, this clonotype turned up many times. CDR3 length: 13 amino acids. The V gene's germline CDR1 is SGHTA and CDR2 FQGNSA. Trimming shortened V by 2 bases and J by 3 bases, and 5 bases separated the two germline ends. From the reads, TCRdb called clonotypes with MiXCR, one entry per CDR3 protein. The top ten clones hold more than 12% of a sample with 200,000 to 300,000 distinct CDR3 sequences, approximately 9% of them seen once. The sample was PBMCs. This sequence was found in a human donor in good health (CMV status not recorded). Some clones in this sample may be carry-over from other donors' samples. This chain joins TRBV7-2 and TRBJ1-5; D call uncertain. This CDR3 reads CASSLMLNQPQHF. As DNA, the CDR3 is TGTGCCAGCAGCTTAATGCTCAATCAGCCCCAGCATTTT. Full variable domain (remainder filled in from reference TRBV7-2 and TRBJ1-5): GAGVSQSPSNKVTEKGKDVELRCDPISGHTALYWYRQSLGQGLEFLIYFQGNSAPDKSGLPSDRFSAERTGGSVSTLTIQRTQQEDSAVYLCASSLMLNQPQHFGDGTRLSIL.